This T cell receptor (beta chain) was sequenced for a study of blood T cell repertoires in COVID-19. Study context: Whether acute or convalescent, the COVID-19 samples came from the United States, Italy and Spain.

This clone was counted between two and nine times. The study drew participants aged about 18 to 90 years from some 24 US areas. The table came from immunoSEQ multiplex PCR; TCRdb's copy has only in-frame clones and leaves some out. Among approximately 300,000 clones listed, 89% were seen once. Trimming took 6 bases from V and 0 from J; bases not matched to a gene: 2. The CDR3 sequence is 16 residues long. Germline lookup yields CDR1 MNHEY and CDR2 SMNVEV (reference sequence). This sequence was found in a man in his sixties who had recovered from COVID-19. This chain joins TRBV27 and TRBJ2-3; 14 positions agree with TRBD2. Sequenced input: PBMCs or T cells enriched from blood (not recorded which). The CDR3 nucleotides read TGTGCCAGCAGCCGACTAGCGGGAGGGAGCACAGATACGCAGTATTTT. Encoded protein: CASSRLAGGSTDTQYF.